The rows below give T cell receptor beta chains drawn from one sample of a study of OX40 agonist ivuxolimab in advanced cancers. TCRdb keeps only in-frame clones here, not all; method: immunoSEQ multiplex PCR. The repertoire holds around 79,000 clones, around nine tenths seen once, with around 0.7% in the top ten. The sample consisted of CD4+ or CD8+ T cells sorted from blood, taken in a trial of the OX40 agonist ivuxolimab. The receptors stem from an adult with an advanced solid tumor such as melanoma, head and neck, liver or kidney cancer. CDR3s include the opening cysteine and the closing phenylalanine or tryptophan. D genes are given only for firm matches. Size is stated for part of the rows, as once, few or many counts, or as a class when the clone is expanded.

CDR3	DNA	size	D	J	V
CATSARGLNTGELFF	TGTGCCACTTCAGCTCGGGGGCTGAACACCGGGGAGCTGTTTTTT	once	-	TRBJ2-2	TRBV19
CASSPGLDTQYF	TGCGCCAGCAGCCCGGGCCTAGATACGCAGTATTTT	-	-	TRBJ2-3	TRBV5-1
CASSLIGPASGGSYEQYF	TGTGCCAGCAGCTTAATCGGTCCGGCTAGCGGGGGATCCTACGAGCAGTACTTC	-	TRBD2	TRBJ2-7	TRBV7-2
CASSLPGANVLTF	TGTGCCAGCAGCTTACCTGGGGCCAACGTCCTGACTTTC	-	-	TRBJ2-6	TRBV11-2
CASSRGQGNEQFF	TGCGCCAGCAGCCGTGGACAGGGGAATGAGCAGTTCTTC	-	TRBD1	TRBJ2-1	TRBV5-1
CAIRIAETQYF	TGTGCCATCAGGATCGCAGAGACCCAGTACTTC	-	-	TRBJ2-5	TRBV10-3
CASSIRGLDGELFF	TGTGCCAGCAGCATCCGGGGGTTGGACGGGGAGCTGTTTTTT	-	-	TRBJ2-2	TRBV6-1
CASSQDVIGEQYF	TGTGCCAGCAGCCAAGATGTGATCGGCGAGCAGTACTTC	-	-	TRBJ2-7	TRBV14
CASSPPPGRAKNIQYF	TGTGCCAGTAGTCCACCTCCGGGCAGAGCCAAAAACATTCAGTACTTC	-	-	TRBJ2-4	TRBV19
CASSFTSWGDYEQYF	TGTGCCAGCAGCTTTACCTCCTGGGGGGACTACGAGCAGTACTTC	-	-	TRBJ2-7	TRBV7-9
CASSERGIRDQLFGELFF	TGTGCCAGCAGCGAGAGGGGAATCCGGGACCAGCTTTTCGGGGAGCTGTTTTTT	few	-	TRBJ2-2	TRBV9
CASSLDPGGYGYTF	TGCGCCAGCAGCTTGGACCCGGGGGGCTATGGCTACACCTTC	few	-	TRBJ1-2	TRBV5-1
CASSQISGLQETQYF	TGTGCCAGCAGCCAAATCAGCGGCCTCCAAGAGACCCAGTACTTC	-	-	TRBJ2-5	TRBV28
CATGEAGGLYQETQYF	TGTGCCACCGGTGAAGCGGGCGGGCTGTACCAAGAGACCCAGTACTTC	-	-	TRBJ2-5	TRBV15
CASSNRRASGGDEQFF	TGTGCCAGTTCGAACCGAAGGGCTAGCGGGGGCGATGAGCAGTTCTTC	-	TRBD2	TRBJ2-1	TRBV19
CASRIQGRGYTF	TGTGCCAGCCGGATTCAGGGCAGGGGCTACACCTTC	-	-	TRBJ1-2	TRBV5-8
CASSLGTGGLNEQFF	TGTGCCAGCTCACTAGGGACAGGGGGCCTTAATGAGCAGTTCTTC	few	TRBD1	TRBJ2-1	TRBV18